What follows are 7 T cell receptor beta chains derived from one specimen sequenced in a study of blood T cells in healthy people across ages. Using a J-beta primer mix together with a sample-barcoded 5' primer, a second PCR was run for roughly 6 to 12 cycles. TCRdb redid the calling of the 5' RACE reads with MiXCR, one entry per CDR3 protein. The sample contains 1,100,000 or so distinct CDR3 sequences, over 35% of which appear only once. The sample comprised blood. The receptors were sampled from an older woman in good health.

The sample holds a few counts of this clonotype. J is TRBJ1-2 and V is TRBV20-1; 10 nucleotides align to TRBD1. Germline values: CDR1 DFQATT, CDR2 SNEGSKA (reference sequence). The V gene end was trimmed by 6 bases and the J gene end by 1 base; junction bases not matched to a gene: 8. CDR3 length: 15 residues. CDR3 nucleotides: TGCAGTGCCCCTCTGACAGGGGGCCTTAACTATGGCTACACCTTC. The encoded protein is CSAPLTGGLNYGYTF.

This clonotype was observed a handful of times. This chain joins TRBV12-3 or TRBV12-4 and TRBJ2-5, with 11 bases identical to TRBD1. This CDR3 has 15 amino acids. Trimming cost V 3 bases and J 5 bases; bases outside gene matches: 5. The CDR3 bases are TGTGCCAGCAGTTTGAGGACAGGGGGCGTGGAGACCCAGTACTTC. This gives the protein CASSLRTGGVETQYF.

This clonotype was counted ten times or more. The J gene is TRBJ2-3, the V gene TRBV12-3 or TRBV12-4; 7 nucleotides line up with TRBD2. Trimming at V came to 6 bases and at J to 6 bases, leaving 6 bases not matched to a gene. The CDR3 is made up of 13 amino acids. In nucleotides, the CDR3 is TGTGCCAGCAGGGAGGCGGGGGAGGATACGCAGTATTTT. Its translation: CASREAGEDTQYF.

This clonotype turned up a few times. The chain couples TRBV11-2 to TRBJ2-5, with 8 bases matching TRBD1. V gave up 2 bases and J gave up 4 bases; unmatched junction bases: 6. The CDR3 is 15 amino acids. Germline V gene lookup returns CDR1 SGHAT and CDR2 FQNNGV. CDR3 coding DNA: TGTGCCAGCAGCTTAATTGGACAGGGTGGAGAGACCCAGTACTTC. This encodes CASSLIGQGGETQYF.

The genes are TRBV18 and TRBJ2-7; 8 positions match TRBD2. The CDR3 runs 16 residues. The germline CDR1 and CDR2 sequences are KGHSH and LQKENI. The V gene end was trimmed by 1 base and the J gene end by 0 bases; junction bases not matched to a gene: 5. The chain's CDR3 is CASSPLGGGSSYEQYF. In DNA, the CDR3 is TGTGCCAGCTCACCACTCGGGGGGGGGTCCTCCTACGAGCAGTACTTC.

This clonotype turned up a few times. The chain employs TRBV9 and TRBJ1-2, with D possibly matching TRBD1 (5 bases). The germline CDR1 and CDR2 sequences are SGDLS and YYNGEE. V was shortened by 2 bases and J by 7 bases, with 12 bases between the two germline ends. The CDR3 is made up of 13 amino acids. The CDR3 loop reads CASSVAGRAGYTF. The CDR3, as DNA: TGTGCCAGCAGCGTCGCGGGCAGGGCTGGCTACACCTTC.

This clonotype was counted between two and nine times. This chain joins TRBV29-1 and TRBJ2-7, with 7 bases that match TRBD1. This CDR3 has 13 residues. Trimming cost V 6 bases and J 7 bases; bases outside gene matches: 12. Germline V CDR1 and CDR2: SQVTM, ANQGSEA. CDR3 in amino acids: CSVRTGLSTEQYF. The CDR3 coding sequence is TGCAGCGTAAGGACAGGTTTATCCACAGAGCAGTACTTC.